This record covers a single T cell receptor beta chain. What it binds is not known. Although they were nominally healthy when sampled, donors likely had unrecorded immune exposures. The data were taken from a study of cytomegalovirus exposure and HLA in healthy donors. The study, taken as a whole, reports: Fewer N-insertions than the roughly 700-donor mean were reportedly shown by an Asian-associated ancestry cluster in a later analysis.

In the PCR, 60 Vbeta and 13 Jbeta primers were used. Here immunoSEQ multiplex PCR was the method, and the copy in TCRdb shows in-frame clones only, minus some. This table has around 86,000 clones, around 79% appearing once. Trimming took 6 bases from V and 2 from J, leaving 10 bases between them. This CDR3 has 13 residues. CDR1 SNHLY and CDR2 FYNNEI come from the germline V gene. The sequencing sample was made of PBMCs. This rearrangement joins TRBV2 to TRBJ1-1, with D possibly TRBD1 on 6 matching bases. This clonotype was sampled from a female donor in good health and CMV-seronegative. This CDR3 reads CASRRGFNTEAFF. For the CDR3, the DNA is TGTGCCAGCAGAAGGGGGTTTAACACTGAAGCTTTCTTT.